A selection of T cell receptor beta chains follows, all from one sample in a study of technical replicates of blood from several donors. Using immunoSEQ multiplex PCR, the repertoire was profiled, and TCRdb retains in-frame clones only, with some absent. The sample includes 80,000 or so clones, 95% to 98% seen only once; the top ten take approximately 0.15%. Sequenced sample: T cells isolated from PBMCs. The receptor source for this set is a human donor in good health. Both conserved end residues are part of each CDR3. The D gene is left open where the match is weak. Clone size is not always given. Where it is, it says once, few, many or a class for expanded clones.

abundance	v_gene	d_gene	j_gene	CDR3nt	CDR3aa
once	TRBV4-1	TRBD1	TRBJ2-5	TGCGCCAGCAGCCAAGACAGAAGGGGGCTGACCCAGTACTTC	CASSQDRRGLTQYF
.	TRBV5-1	TRBD2	TRBJ2-2	TGCGCCAGCAGCATCCTAGCGGGGGGTGACACCGGGGAGCTGTTTTTT	CASSILAGGDTGELFF
.	TRBV5-1	.	TRBJ2-2	TGCGCCAGCAGTCCGGACACGAACACCGGGGAGCTGTTTTTT	CASSPDTNTGELFF
.	TRBV6-5	TRBD2	TRBJ2-2	TGTGCCAGCAGGACTAGCGGGGGGGCCCCCGGGGAGCTGTTTTTT	CASRTSGGAPGELFF
.	TRBV7-6	.	TRBJ2-1	TGTGCCAGCAGCTTAGCGTCTCAACATCACAATGAGCAGTTCTTC	CASSLASQHHNEQFF
once	TRBV19	TRBD1	TRBJ1-1	TGTGCCATTAAACAGGGGATGAACACTGAAGCTTTCTTT	CAIKQGMNTEAFF
.	TRBV19	.	TRBJ2-7	TGTGCCAGTAGTAAAGGATCCGGGATAACGGGCGAGCAGTACTTC	CASSKGSGITGEQYF
.	TRBV27	.	TRBJ2-7	TGTGCCAGCAGTTTAAACGGACACTACGAGCAGTACTTC	CASSLNGHYEQYF
.	TRBV7-3	.	TRBJ2-5	TGTGCCAGCAGCCCGGACAGAGAGACCCAGTACTTC	CASSPDRETQYF
.	TRBV4-1	.	TRBJ1-6	TGCGCCAGCAGCCAAGATCGGGGGGCGGATAATTCACCCCTCCACTTT	CASSQDRGADNSPLHF
.	TRBV4-1	.	TRBJ1-5	TGCGCCAGCAGCCAAGATACAGGAAGATTATATAGCAATCAGCCCCAGCATTTT	CASSQDTGRLYSNQPQHF